The next 32 T cell receptor beta chains were all read from a single sample in a study of shared clonotypes between healthy human individuals. Method: immunoSEQ multiplex PCR; TCRdb's copy keeps in-frame clones and lacks some. The repertoire holds some 2,000,000 clones, with 90% to 96% as singletons. Input material: naive CD4+ T cells sorted from blood. Subset given: CD45RA+ positively selected. Source of these receptors: a man younger than 30 in good health.

This clone is a singleton in its sample. The rearrangement joins TRBV6-5 to TRBJ1-1; tentative D call: TRBD1 (6 bases). The length of the CDR3 is 15 residues. Germline CDR1 and CDR2: MNHEY and SVGAGI. Deletions cut 5 bases from V and 6 bases from J, with 19 bases between. CDR3 in amino acids: CASSQSWGHSPEAFF. In DNA, the CDR3 is TGTGCCAGCAGTCAATCCTGGGGACATTCCCCTGAAGCTTTCTTT.

The chain combines TRBV10-3 with TRBJ2-7; D not certain. This CDR3 spans 13 amino acids. The V end was cut by 7 bases, the J end by 5 bases, with 15 bases between. CDR1 is ENHRY and CDR2 is SYGVKD in the germline V gene. CDR3 loop: CAITRLLSDEQYF. The CDR3 DNA sequence: TGTGCCATCACTAGACTCTTGTCCGACGAGCAGTACTTC.

This clone appeared once. The chain couples TRBV2 to TRBJ2-5; possible D gene TRBD1, 6 bases. The CDR3 spans 13 residues. The germline CDR1 and CDR2 sequences are SNHLY and FYNNEI. V lost 5 bases and J 1 base, leaving 8 bases between the germline ends. CDR3 sequence (DNA): TGTGCCAGCAGTCCGACAGGCCAAGAGACCCAGTACTTC. Translated: CASSPTGQETQYF.

The chain couples TRBV28 to TRBJ1-2; 10 bases are shared with TRBD1. The V gene's germline CDR1 is MDHEN and CDR2 SYDVKM. This CDR3 contains 15 residues. With 5 bases clipped from V and 4 bases from J, the junction kept 7 bases outside the gene matches. CDR3 in DNA: TGTGCCAGCAGTCCCGAGGGACAGGGGTTCTATGGCTACACCTTC. Translated: CASSPEGQGFYGYTF.

This clone appeared once. The chain uses TRBV29-1 and TRBJ1-2; D might be TRBD1 (6 bases). Between the trimmed V and J ends, which lost 7 bases and 8 bases, there was a span of 20 bases. The CDR3 loop spans 13 amino acids. Germline CDR1 is SQVTM and CDR2 is ANQGSEA. CDR3 region: CSAEKGGAQGYTF. CDR3 sequence (DNA): TGCAGCGCCGAAAAAGGGGGGGCACAAGGCTACACCTTC. Based on the CDR3 plus reference TRBV29-1 and TRBJ1-2, the full variable domain is SAVISQKPSRDICQRGTSLTIQCQVDSQVTMMFWYRQQPGQSLTLIATANQGSEATYESGFVIDKFPISRPNLTFSTLTVSNMSPEDSSIYLCSAEKGGAQGYTFGSGTRLTVV.

The gene calls are TRBV29-1 and TRBJ1-2; the D is unclear. There are 12 residues in the CDR3. Germline CDR1 and CDR2: SQVTM and ANQGSEA. The germline V and J ends were trimmed by 8 bases and 9 bases, with 19 bases remaining between them. CDR3 sequence: CSSQNGRGRYTF. CDR3 nucleotide sequence: TGCAGCTCTCAAAATGGGCGTGGGCGCTACACCTTC. The full variable domain, with the rest looked up from reference TRBV29-1 and TRBJ1-2, is SAVISQKPSRDICQRGTSLTIQCQVDSQVTMMFWYRQQPGQSLTLIATANQGSEATYESGFVIDKFPISRPNLTFSTLTVSNMSPEDSSIYLCSSQNGRGRYTFGSGTRLTVV.

The V call is TRBV5-6, the J call TRBJ2-7; TRBD1 matches at 8 bases. Germline CDR1 reads SGHDT; CDR2 reads YYEEEE. This CDR3 is 14 amino acids long. The V segment lost 4 bases and the J segment 2 bases; nucleotides outside the gene matches: 5. The CDR3 coding sequence is TGTGCCAGCAGCACCTGGACAGGGACCTACGAGCAGTACTTC. This codes for CASSTWTGTYEQYF. The full variable domain, with the rest looked up from reference TRBV5-6 and TRBJ2-7, is DAGVTQSPTHLIKTRGQQVTLRCSPKSGHDTVSWYQQALGQGPQFIFQYYEEEERQRGNFPDRFSGHQFPNYSSELNVNALLLGDSALYLCASSTWTGTYEQYFGPGTRLTVT.

This sequence joins TRBV5-1 and TRBJ1-6, with D possibly matching TRBD1 (5 bases). V lost 0 bases and J 7 bases, leaving 11 bases between the germline ends. The CDR3 spans 15 residues. Germline CDR1 and CDR2: SGHRS and YFSETQ. This CDR3 reads CASSLAGGKNSPLHF. Written as DNA, the CDR3 is TGCGCCAGCAGCTTGGCCGGGGGGAAAAATTCACCCCTCCACTTT.

The chain combines TRBV2 with TRBJ1-1; 7 bases map to TRBD1. V shed 11 bases and J 0 bases; nucleotides not matched to a gene: 6. Germline V gives CDR1 SNHLY, CDR2 FYNNEI. The CDR3 has 13 amino acids. CDR3 coding DNA: TGTGCCGTGAACAGGGGAATGAACACTGAAGCTTTCTTT. This encodes CAVNRGMNTEAFF. Full variable domain (rest looked up from reference TRBV2 and TRBJ1-1): EPEVTQTPSHQVTQMGQEVILRCVPISNHLYFYWYRQILGQKVEFLVSFYNNEISEKSEIFDDQFSVERPDGSNFTLKIRSTKLEDSAMYFCAVNRGMNTEAFFGQGTRLTVV.

The rearrangement uses TRBV28 and TRBJ1-5; unclear D gene. The V and J ends lost 5 bases and 0 bases respectively, with 20 bases between them. The CDR3 runs 18 residues. The germline V gene has CDR1 MDHEN and CDR2 SYDVKM. The CDR3 loop reads CASSALWGVESSNQPQHF. The CDR3 DNA reads as TGTGCCAGCAGTGCCCTATGGGGAGTTGAGAGTAGCAATCAGCCCCAGCATTTT.

The V call is TRBV6-5, the J call TRBJ2-2; the D gene is possibly TRBD1 (5 bases). Germline loops: CDR1 MNHEY, CDR2 SVGAGI. The CDR3 length is 15 residues. V was clipped by 6 bases and J by 0 bases, with 11 bases between them. The CDR3 region is CASSLDRSNTGELFF. Here the CDR3 DNA reads TGTGCCAGCAGCCTAGACAGATCGAACACCGGGGAGCTGTTTTTT.

The V gene is TRBV5-5, the J gene TRBJ1-3, with TRBD1 as a possible D gene (6 bases). The CDR3 is made up of 16 amino acids. The germline CDR1 and CDR2 sequences are SGHKS and YYEKEE (reference sequence). V lost 0 bases and J 4 bases, leaving 14 bases between the germline ends. CDR3 nucleotides: TGTGCCAGCAGCTTGGGGACAGCCCTAACAGGAAACACCATATATTTT. It yields the protein CASSLGTALTGNTIYF.

The gene calls are TRBV19 and TRBJ2-7, with TRBD2 identical over 9 bases. CDR1 and CDR2 from the germline V gene are LNHDA and SQIVND (reference sequence). V was clipped by 6 bases and J by 4 bases; unmatched bases: 7. CDR3 length equals 14 residues. CDR3 loop: CASRRASGTYEQYF. The CDR3 DNA follows: TGTGCCAGTAGGCGGGCTAGCGGGACATACGAGCAGTACTTC.

V and J are TRBV5-6 and TRBJ2-5; 7 positions agree with TRBD1. This CDR3 has 14 amino acids. V shed 4 bases, J shed 3 bases, and the junction held 6 bases outside the gene matches. CDR1 and CDR2 (germline): SGHDT, YYEEEE. The CDR3 protein is CASSPPGTEETQYF. The CDR3 bases are TGTGCCAGCAGCCCTCCCGGGACAGAAGAGACCCAGTACTTC.

V is TRBV2 and J is TRBJ1-2; D is ambiguous. The V gene's germline CDR1 is SNHLY and CDR2 FYNNEI. This CDR3 is 15 amino acids long. The ends were cut back, 1 base at V and 4 bases at J, with 13 bases in the middle. The CDR3 DNA is TGTGCCAGCAGTGAAGAGAGGGAAGTAGGCTATGGCTACACCTTC. It yields the protein CASSEEREVGYGYTF.

The chain is built from TRBV9 and TRBJ2-3; D possibly corresponds to TRBD2 (5 bases). CDR1 SGDLS and CDR2 YYNGEE come from the germline V gene. The germline V and J ends were trimmed by 7 bases and 1 base, with 10 bases remaining between them. This CDR3 spans 13 amino acids. The CDR3 bases are TGTGCCAGCGCGCTTAGCGGCACAGATACGCAGTATTTT. Translating it yields CASALSGTDTQYF.

This clone was picked up one time. This rearrangement joins TRBV2 to TRBJ2-7; perhaps D is TRBD1 or TRBD2 (5 bases each). CDR1 and CDR2 (germline): SNHLY, FYNNEI. The CDR3 runs 16 residues. V was shortened by 1 base and J by 3 bases, with 16 bases between the two germline ends. The CDR3 here is CASSEGRRDLGYEQYF. The CDR3 DNA follows: TGTGCCAGCAGTGAAGGCCGCAGGGACCTCGGCTACGAGCAGTACTTC.

The CDR3 coding sequence is TGTGCCAGCAGCTTATTCTCCCACTCCTACGAGCAGTACTTC. It codes for CASSLFSHSYEQYF. The chain carries TRBV7-2 and TRBJ2-7; D gene ambiguous. Germline CDR1 is SGHTA and CDR2 is FQGNSA. V was pared by 2 bases and J by 0 bases, with 8 bases between. The CDR3 consists of 14 residues.

This sequence joins TRBV25-1 and TRBJ2-5; TRBD2 might be the D (5 bases). V lost 6 bases and J 5 bases, leaving 16 bases between the germline ends. CDR1 is MGHDK, CDR2 SYGVNS, per germline. The length of the CDR3 is 14 residues. This CDR3 is CASRKVWRGETQYF. CDR3 nucleotides: TGTGCCAGCAGGAAGGTATGGCGAGGGGAGACCCAGTACTTC.

V gene TRBV2 combines with J gene TRBJ2-3, with 15 bases aligning to TRBD2. CDR1 is SNHLY and CDR2 is FYNNEI in the germline V gene. Trimming cost V 3 bases and J 9 bases; bases outside gene matches: 4. The CDR3 covers 15 residues. CDR3 nucleotides: TGTGCCAGCAGTGAGGCGGGACTAGCGGGGGGAACGCAGTATTTT. Amino acids: CASSEAGLAGGTQYF.

The chain combines TRBV7-2 with TRBJ2-3, with D possibly matching TRBD1 (5 bases). The CDR3 consists of 15 residues. V was trimmed by 1 base and J by 3 bases, leaving 11 bases between them. Germline lookup yields CDR1 SGHTA and CDR2 FQGNSA. The CDR3 nucleotides are TGTGCCAGCAGCTTAGTTACAGGATTTACAGATACGCAGTATTTT. Protein sequence: CASSLVTGFTDTQYF.

Worth noting for this clone: Within the sample, other DNA sequences also encode this same CDR3. This sequence joins TRBV5-1 and TRBJ1-4; 10 bases line up with TRBD1. Trimming removed 3 bases from V and 4 bases from J; junction bases left unmatched: 3. This CDR3 spans 15 amino acids. From germline, CDR1 is SGHRS and CDR2 YFSETQ. The CDR3 is CASSSTGGGNEKLFF. The DNA for the CDR3 is TGCGCCAGCAGCTCGACAGGGGGCGGTAATGAAAAACTGTTTTTT. The full variable domain, in which reference TRBV5-1 and TRBJ1-4 provide the parts outside the CDR3, is KAGVTQTPRYLIKTRGQQVTLSCSPISGHRSVSWYQQTPGQGLQFLFEYFSETQRNKGNFPGRFSGRQFSNSRSEMNVSTLELGDSALYLCASSSTGGGNEKLFFGSGTQLSVL.

The genes are TRBV7-6 and TRBJ1-6; D gene ambiguous. The V gene lost 0 bases and the J gene lost 10 bases, with 10 bases spanning the gap. This CDR3 has 14 amino acids. Germline CDR1 is SGHVS and CDR2 is FNYEAQ. This CDR3 reads CASSLASGSSPLHF. The CDR3 DNA follows: TGTGCCAGCAGCTTAGCGTCTGGGTCCTCACCCCTCCACTTT.

The J gene is TRBJ1-3, the V gene TRBV14; D perhaps matches TRBD1 (5 bases). Trimming shortened V by 4 bases and J by 3 bases, and 16 bases separated the two germline ends. This CDR3 spans 16 amino acids. Germline V lookup: CDR1 SGHDN, CDR2 FVKESK. The CDR3 protein is CASSLGGVSGGNTIYF. CDR3 bases: TGTGCCAGCAGCCTGGGAGGGGTCTCCGGTGGAAACACCATATATTTT. Full variable domain (remainder filled in from reference TRBV14 and TRBJ1-3): EAGVTQFPSHSVIEKGQTVTLRCDPISGHDNLYWYRRVMGKEIKFLLHFVKESKQDESGMPNNRFLAERTGGTYSTLKVQPAELEDSGVYFCASSLGGVSGGNTIYFGEGSWLTVV.

The chain combines TRBV6-5 with TRBJ2-7; 8 nucleotides line up with TRBD2. The J segment lost 4 bases and the V segment lost 6 bases, leaving 8 bases of the junction unmatched. Looked up from germline, CDR1 is MNHEY and CDR2 is SVGAGI. This CDR3 is built from 14 residues. CDR3 in DNA: TGTGCCAGCAGAAAGAGCGGGGGACGGTACGAGCAGTACTTC. Translated, it gives CASRKSGGRYEQYF.

This chain connects TRBV7-3 to TRBJ1-5; tentatively, D is TRBD1 (5 bases). The CDR3 length is 14 residues. Deletions cut 8 bases from V and 6 bases from J, with 17 bases between. Germline V gene lookup returns CDR1 SGHTA and CDR2 FQGTGA. The CDR3 DNA reads as TGTGCCAGCCAGGTGGGCAGGGAGACTCAGCCCCAGCATTTT. Translating gives CASQVGRETQPQHF.

The chain carries TRBV6-5 and TRBJ1-5, with D possibly being TRBD1 (5 bases). Germline-derived CDR1 and CDR2 are MNHEY and SVGAGI. The CDR3 covers 14 residues. V was trimmed by 5 bases and J by 6 bases, leaving 14 bases between them. CDR3: CASSPDPGPQPQHF. Written as DNA, the CDR3 is TGTGCCAGCAGTCCGGATCCGGGGCCTCAGCCCCAGCATTTT.

J is TRBJ2-7 and V is TRBV5-6; D is unresolved. The CDR3 has 13 residues. Germline CDR1 reads SGHDT; CDR2 reads YYEEEE. V was pared by 2 bases and J by 5 bases, with 11 bases between. Here the CDR3 DNA reads TGTGCCAGCAGCTTCGGAGACCGGAACGAGCAGTACTTC. Translated: CASSFGDRNEQYF.

The chain has TRBV7-8 and TRBJ2-5; 8 positions agree with TRBD2. J gave up 7 bases and V 5 bases, and 9 bases lay outside the gene matches. This CDR3 region has 14 residues. From germline, CDR1 is SGHVS and CDR2 FQNEAQ. The CDR3 coding sequence is TGTGCCAGCAGCAATTATACCGGGACTAGGACCCAGTACTTC. It translates to CASSNYTGTRTQYF.

V and J are TRBV6-5 and TRBJ1-1, with unresolved D. This CDR3 is 14 amino acids long. V was clipped by 4 bases and J by 8 bases, with 17 bases between them. Per germline, CDR1 MNHEY and CDR2 SVGAGI. CDR3 sequence: CASSSLSGYSEAFF. DNA of the CDR3: TGTGCCAGCAGTTCGCTTTCTGGTTACAGCGAAGCTTTCTTT.

DNA of the CDR3: TGTGCCAGCAGCCGGGACAGGGAGGGAAACATTCAGTACTTC. Translated: CASSRDREGNIQYF. J is TRBJ2-4 and V is TRBV2, with 9 bases fitting TRBD1. CDR3 length: 14 amino acids. Germline V lookup: CDR1 SNHLY, CDR2 FYNNEI. V lost 6 bases, J lost 6 bases, and 6 bases stayed unmatched.

As concerns this clone: Other DNA sequences in this specimen translate into the identical CDR3. This rearrangement joins TRBV6-5 to TRBJ1-1; possibly TRBD1 for D (6 bases). V lost 8 bases and J lost 1, with 11 bases in between. Germline CDR1 and CDR2: MNHEY and SVGAGI. The CDR3 loop spans 13 amino acids. The CDR3 nucleotides are TGTGCCAGCGGGCGAGGGGGGAACACTGAAGCTTTCTTT. It encodes CASGRGGNTEAFF.